These T cell receptor beta chains were read from a single sample in a study of T cell repertoires in cytomegalovirus infection. TCRdb reprocessed the reads with MiXCR, giving one entry per CDR3 protein. The data show fewer than 1,000,000 distinct CDR3 sequences, with around 31% seen just once and over 12% held by the top ten. No antigens are known for them. Sequenced here: cultured CD8+ T cells from PBMCs, sampled from culture after CMV antigen stimulation. The source is a human donor in good health (CMV status not recorded). Some clones in this sample may be carry-over from other donors' samples. The CDR3 runs from the conserved cysteine through the conserved F or W. The D gene is left open where the match is weak. The size of a clone is reported for some rows only, either as once, few or many, or as a class for expanded clones.

CDR3nt: TGTGCCAGCAGCCAGGATTTCGAGGGCCTCTATTATGGCTACACCTTC
CDR3aa: CASSQDFEGLYYGYTF
len: 16
j_gene: TRBJ1-2
v_gene: TRBV14
abundance: -
d_gene: -

CDR3nt: TGTGCCAGCAGTTTATCCGGGACAGACACTGAAGCTTTCTTT
CDR3aa: CASSLSGTDTEAFF
len: 14
j_gene: TRBJ1-1
v_gene: TRBV12-3/TRBV12-4
abundance: -
d_gene: TRBD1

CDR3nt: TGTGCCAGCACCGGGACAGGGAATGAGCAGTTCTTC
CDR3aa: CASTGTGNEQFF
len: 12
j_gene: TRBJ2-1
v_gene: TRBV27
abundance: -
d_gene: TRBD1

CDR3nt: TGTGCCAGCAGCCTGTTTACAGGAGATAATGAAAAACTGTTTTTT
CDR3aa: CASSLFTGDNEKLFF
len: 15
j_gene: TRBJ1-4
v_gene: TRBV5-6
abundance: few
d_gene: -

CDR3nt: TGTGCCACCAGCAGAGAGGGGGACAGGGGGTACAATGAGCAGTTCTTC
CDR3aa: CATSREGDRGYNEQFF
len: 16
j_gene: TRBJ2-1
v_gene: TRBV15
abundance: -
d_gene: TRBD1

CDR3nt: TGTGCCAGCAGCTTAGAACTAGCGCCGAATGAGCAGTTCTTC
CDR3aa: CASSLELAPNEQFF
len: 14
j_gene: TRBJ2-1
v_gene: TRBV7-2
abundance: few
d_gene: TRBD2

CDR3nt: TGTGCCAGCAGCTCAACTTGGACAGGGGACGGCTACACCTTC
CDR3aa: CASSSTWTGDGYTF
len: 14
j_gene: TRBJ1-2
v_gene: TRBV7-6
abundance: few
d_gene: TRBD1

CDR3nt: TGTGCCAGTAGTATCATCGCGGGGGGGAACAATGAGCAGTTCTTC
CDR3aa: CASSIIAGGNNEQFF
len: 15
j_gene: TRBJ2-1
v_gene: TRBV19
abundance: few
d_gene: TRBD2

CDR3nt: TGTGCCAGCAGCCCCCAGATGCGGGGGGGATCCTACAATGAGCAGTTCTTC
CDR3aa: CASSPQMRGGSYNEQFF
len: 17
j_gene: TRBJ2-1
v_gene: TRBV7-6
abundance: few
d_gene: TRBD2

CDR3nt: TGTGCCAGCAGCGATGGGGTTCTTTATAGCAATCAGCCCCAGCATTTT
CDR3aa: CASSDGVLYSNQPQHF
len: 16
j_gene: TRBJ1-5
v_gene: TRBV7-2
abundance: many
d_gene: -

CDR3nt: TGTGCCAGCAGCTTAGGATACAGGGGAGAGAGCGCAGATACGCAGTATTTT
CDR3aa: CASSLGYRGESADTQYF
len: 17
j_gene: TRBJ2-3
v_gene: TRBV11-3
abundance: -
d_gene: TRBD1

CDR3nt: TGTGCCAGCAGTGACTCGAGGGGCCACGGCTATGGCTACACCTTC
CDR3aa: CASSDSRGHGYGYTF
len: 15
j_gene: TRBJ1-2
v_gene: TRBV6-4
abundance: -
d_gene: -

CDR3nt: TGTGCCAGCAGCTTTGACAACTCCTACACTGAAGCTTTCTTT
CDR3aa: CASSFDNSYTEAFF
len: 14
j_gene: TRBJ1-1
v_gene: TRBV13
abundance: -
d_gene: -

CDR3nt: TGCAGTGCAAGAGCCCTGTTTAGGGCCAGTTTGGTGGCGCAGTATTTT
CDR3aa: CSARALFRASLVAQYF
len: 16
j_gene: TRBJ2-3
v_gene: TRBV20-1
abundance: few
d_gene: -

CDR3nt: TGTGCCAGCAGCTTTCTAGCGGGATCTACCGGGGAGCTGTTTTTT
CDR3aa: CASSFLAGSTGELFF
len: 15
j_gene: TRBJ2-2
v_gene: TRBV7-2
abundance: many
d_gene: TRBD2

CDR3nt: TGTGCCAGCAGCGTCGGTTGGAGCTCAACTAATGAAAAACTGTTTTTT
CDR3aa: CASSVGWSSTNEKLFF
len: 16
j_gene: TRBJ1-4
v_gene: TRBV7-2
abundance: many
d_gene: -

CDR3nt: TGTGCCAGCAGTTTCTCAACAGGGGAAATTGTAAATGAGCAGTTCTTC
CDR3aa: CASSFSTGEIVNEQFF
len: 16
j_gene: TRBJ2-1
v_gene: TRBV27
abundance: -
d_gene: TRBD1

CDR3nt: TGTGCCAGCAGCTTAGAATACAGGAGATACCAAGAGACCCAGTACTTC
CDR3aa: CASSLEYRRYQETQYF
len: 16
j_gene: TRBJ2-5
v_gene: TRBV11-2
abundance: many
d_gene: -

CDR3nt: TGTGCCAGCAGCCCGTGGGGGGTGGGCAGCACAGATACGCAGTATTTT
CDR3aa: CASSPWGVGSTDTQYF
len: 16
j_gene: TRBJ2-3
v_gene: TRBV7-2
abundance: many
d_gene: -

CDR3nt: TGTGCCAGCAGTGACTTAAGGACTAGCGCAAGGGCAGATACGCAGTATTTT
CDR3aa: CASSDLRTSARADTQYF
len: 17
j_gene: TRBJ2-3
v_gene: TRBV6-4
abundance: once
d_gene: TRBD2

CDR3nt: TGTGCCAGAAGCTTGGAAGGGAGCCCAGGAGGGTCGTCCCTTCCCTCGAATTCACCCCTCCACTTT
CDR3aa: CARSLEGSPGGSSLPSNSPLHF
len: 22
j_gene: TRBJ1-6
v_gene: TRBV5-3
abundance: -
d_gene: -

CDR3nt: TGTGCTAGTGGTTGGGACAGGTCCGGACCTTCTTCTAACTATGGCTACACCTTC
CDR3aa: CASGWDRSGPSSNYGYTF
len: 18
j_gene: TRBJ1-2
v_gene: TRBV12-5
abundance: -
d_gene: TRBD1

CDR3nt: TGCGCCAGCAGAGGACAGGAGGGGAACAATGAGCAGTTCTTC
CDR3aa: CASRGQEGNNEQFF
len: 14
j_gene: TRBJ2-1
v_gene: TRBV5-1
abundance: -
d_gene: -

CDR3nt: TGTGCCAGCCTCCCCCCAGATAACTATGGCTACACCTTC
CDR3aa: CASLPPDNYGYTF
len: 13
j_gene: TRBJ1-2
v_gene: TRBV28
abundance: -
d_gene: -

CDR3nt: TGTGCCAGCAGCCCGGTGGGGGGGGCGTCCTACGAGCAGTACTTC
CDR3aa: CASSPVGGASYEQYF
len: 15
j_gene: TRBJ2-7
v_gene: TRBV5-6
abundance: many
d_gene: -

CDR3nt: TGTGCCAGCAGCTTAGATATGTCGCTAGGGGTCTATGGCTACACCTTC
CDR3aa: CASSLDMSLGVYGYTF
len: 16
j_gene: TRBJ1-2
v_gene: TRBV7-6
abundance: -
d_gene: -

CDR3nt: TGTGGTCCAACAGGGGCTACGATCAATGAGCAGTTCTTC
CDR3aa: CGPTGATINEQFF
len: 13
j_gene: TRBJ2-1
v_gene: TRBV6-8
abundance: -
d_gene: TRBD1

CDR3nt: TGTGCCAGCAGCCTCTCGGAGGGGGAAGAGACCCAGTACTTC
CDR3aa: CASSLSEGEETQYF
len: 14
j_gene: TRBJ2-5
v_gene: TRBV3-1
abundance: -
d_gene: -

CDR3nt: TGTGCTAGTGGCCCATCCGGGGTCACTGAAGCTTTCTTT
CDR3aa: CASGPSGVTEAFF
len: 13
j_gene: TRBJ1-1
v_gene: TRBV12-5
abundance: -
d_gene: -

CDR3nt: TGTGCCAGCAGTGAAACTCGGACAGGAGACGGGTGGGACAATGAGCAGTTCTTC
CDR3aa: CASSETRTGDGWDNEQFF
len: 18
j_gene: TRBJ2-1
v_gene: TRBV2
abundance: -
d_gene: TRBD1

CDR3nt: TGTGCCAGCAGCTTAGCGGCCAGGATTGAGCAGCCCCAGCATTTT
CDR3aa: CASSLAARIEQPQHF
len: 15
j_gene: TRBJ1-5
v_gene: TRBV7-6
abundance: -
d_gene: -

CDR3nt: TGCGCCAGCAGCTTGGGGACAGGCTCTGTGACTGAAGCTTTCTTT
CDR3aa: CASSLGTGSVTEAFF
len: 15
j_gene: TRBJ1-1
v_gene: TRBV5-1
abundance: -
d_gene: TRBD1

CDR3nt: TGCGCCAGCAGCGAAAAGACAAGCTCCTACGAGCAGTACTTC
CDR3aa: CASSEKTSSYEQYF
len: 14
j_gene: TRBJ2-7
v_gene: TRBV5-1
abundance: few
d_gene: -

CDR3nt: TGTGCCAGCAGTGAAGAGGGAAATGAGCAGTTCTTC
CDR3aa: CASSEEGNEQFF
len: 12
j_gene: TRBJ2-1
v_gene: TRBV6-1
abundance: many
d_gene: -

CDR3nt: TGTGCCAGCAGCCTATGGTCAAGGAGCTCCTACAATGAGCAGTTCTTC
CDR3aa: CASSLWSRSSYNEQFF
len: 16
j_gene: TRBJ2-1
v_gene: TRBV11-2
abundance: few
d_gene: -

CDR3nt: TGTGCCAGCAGCCCGGGACTAGCGGGAGACAGCTCCTACAATGAGCAGTTCTTC
CDR3aa: CASSPGLAGDSSYNEQFF
len: 18
j_gene: TRBJ2-1
v_gene: TRBV4-1
abundance: -
d_gene: TRBD2

CDR3nt: TGCGCCAGCAGCCATCCCGGAGATCAGCCCCAGCATTTT
CDR3aa: CASSHPGDQPQHF
len: 13
j_gene: TRBJ1-5
v_gene: TRBV4-1
abundance: -
d_gene: -

CDR3nt: TGTGCCAGCAGTTACAGCTCTGTCCGGAACACTGAAGCTTTCTTT
CDR3aa: CASSYSSVRNTEAFF
len: 15
j_gene: TRBJ1-1
v_gene: TRBV6-6
abundance: few
d_gene: -

CDR3nt: TGCGCCAGCAGCTACATACAGGATAGCACCGGGGAGCTGTTTTTT
CDR3aa: CASSYIQDSTGELFF
len: 15
j_gene: TRBJ2-2
v_gene: TRBV5-1
abundance: few
d_gene: -

CDR3nt: TGTGCCAGCAGTACCCCTGGACAGGGCTATAATTCGGGGGAGCAGTTCTTC
CDR3aa: CASSTPGQGYNSGEQFF
len: 17
j_gene: TRBJ2-1
v_gene: TRBV6-1
abundance: few
d_gene: TRBD1

CDR3nt: TGTGCCAGCAACCCCCCCCCATACAATGAGCAGTTCTTC
CDR3aa: CASNPPPYNEQFF
len: 13
j_gene: TRBJ2-1
v_gene: TRBV7-8
abundance: many
d_gene: -

CDR3nt: TGTGCCAGCAGCTTGCCGGGGAGGGTCAACACTGAAGCTTTCTTT
CDR3aa: CASSLPGRVNTEAFF
len: 15
j_gene: TRBJ1-1
v_gene: TRBV7-8
abundance: many
d_gene: -

CDR3nt: TGTGCCAGCAGTGGACTAGCAGAGACCCAGTACTTC
CDR3aa: CASSGLAETQYF
len: 12
j_gene: TRBJ2-5
v_gene: TRBV7-3
abundance: -
d_gene: TRBD2

CDR3nt: TGTGCCAGCAGCTTGAATAGCCCCAATGAGCAGTTCTTC
CDR3aa: CASSLNSPNEQFF
len: 13
j_gene: TRBJ2-1
v_gene: TRBV5-4
abundance: -
d_gene: -

CDR3nt: TGCAGCGTGGTTAAACAGGGAACTTCGTTCTTC
CDR3aa: CSVVKQGTSFF
len: 11
j_gene: TRBJ2-1
v_gene: TRBV29-1
abundance: -
d_gene: -

CDR3nt: TGTGCCAGCAGCTTAGGTCCAGCGGGGTCACAAGAGACCCAGTACTTC
CDR3aa: CASSLGPAGSQETQYF
len: 16
j_gene: TRBJ2-5
v_gene: TRBV7-6
abundance: many
d_gene: TRBD2

CDR3nt: TGTGCCAGCAGCGTAGCTTGGCAGGGCTCCTACGAGCAGTACTTC
CDR3aa: CASSVAWQGSYEQYF
len: 15
j_gene: TRBJ2-7
v_gene: TRBV9
abundance: -
d_gene: -

CDR3nt: TGTGCCAGCAGCTTAGTACCAGGGGGCAATGAGCAGTTCTTC
CDR3aa: CASSLVPGGNEQFF
len: 14
j_gene: TRBJ2-1
v_gene: TRBV7-2
abundance: -
d_gene: TRBD1

CDR3nt: TGTGCCAGCAGCCGGAGGCCCCTGGACAAGAACTATGGCTACACCTTC
CDR3aa: CASSRRPLDKNYGYTF
len: 16
j_gene: TRBJ1-2
v_gene: TRBV7-6
abundance: many
d_gene: -

CDR3nt: TGTGCCAGCAGTTATGACCTAAGGGAAACTGAAGCTTTCTTT
CDR3aa: CASSYDLRETEAFF
len: 14
j_gene: TRBJ1-1
v_gene: TRBV13
abundance: -
d_gene: -

CDR3nt: TGTGCCAGCAGTGAAGCGGCGTGGGGTCCGAACACTGAAGCTTTCTTT
CDR3aa: CASSEAAWGPNTEAFF
len: 16
j_gene: TRBJ1-1
v_gene: TRBV6-1
abundance: few
d_gene: -

CDR3nt: TGTGCCAGCACCATGACAGGAACTGAAGCTTTCTTT
CDR3aa: CASTMTGTEAFF
len: 12
j_gene: TRBJ1-1
v_gene: TRBV6-6
abundance: few
d_gene: -

CDR3nt: TGCAGTGCTAGAGAGACTGGACAGGGGGCGCATGGCTACACCTTC
CDR3aa: CSARETGQGAHGYTF
len: 15
j_gene: TRBJ1-2
v_gene: TRBV20-1
abundance: -
d_gene: TRBD1

CDR3nt: TGTGCCAGTAGTCACAGCGCTGGGGACGAGCAGTACTTC
CDR3aa: CASSHSAGDEQYF
len: 13
j_gene: TRBJ2-7
v_gene: TRBV19
abundance: few
d_gene: -

CDR3nt: TGTGCCAGCAGCTTGAAAGGGTCAGACCAGAGTTTGGATACGCAGTATTTT
CDR3aa: CASSLKGSDQSLDTQYF
len: 17
j_gene: TRBJ2-3
v_gene: TRBV5-5
abundance: -
d_gene: -

CDR3nt: TGTGCCAGCAGGGACAGGGTAACAGATACGCAGTATTTT
CDR3aa: CASRDRVTDTQYF
len: 13
j_gene: TRBJ2-3
v_gene: TRBV27
abundance: -
d_gene: TRBD1

CDR3nt: TGTGCCATCAGTGGAGACAGGGTGAGGATGGAGACCCAGTACTTC
CDR3aa: CAISGDRVRMETQYF
len: 15
j_gene: TRBJ2-5
v_gene: TRBV10-3
abundance: few
d_gene: TRBD1